This TCR beta chain appears in the sequencing data of a study of PD-1 blockade in classical Hodgkin lymphoma. Points from the study as a whole: Before treatment, TCR diversity in newly diagnosed patients was reportedly lower than in healthy donors. Causes of the repertoire differences remain undefined, possibly disease activity or prior therapy.

Each patient relapsed following autologous stem cell transplantation, and prior brentuximab vedotin exposure differed. Patients had relapsed/refractory classical Hodgkin lymphoma with complete response, partial response or progressive disease as best response. The method was immunoSEQ multiplex PCR; TCRdb's version includes in-frame clones alone and lacks a portion of them. Of tens of thousands of clones in the sample, more than 60% were seen once. Germline V CDR1 and CDR2: SGDLS, YYNGEE. Trimming took 3 bases from V and 0 from J, leaving 7 bases between them. The length of the CDR3 is 14 residues. Only one count was recorded for this clone. The antigen remains unidentified.

The sequencing used peripheral blood mononuclear cells (PBMCs), collected before the second cycle of nivolumab. The V call is TRBV9, the J call TRBJ1-5; possibly TRBD1 for D (5 bases). The sequence came from a human donor with classical Hodgkin lymphoma. The CDR3 region is CASSEGNSNQPQHF. The CDR3 coding sequence is TGTGCCAGCAGCGAGGGGAATAGCAATCAGCCCCAGCATTTT.